Following are 23 T cell receptor beta chains from one sample sequenced in a study of blood T cell repertoires in COVID-19. TCRdb's copy holds only in-frame clones and misses some; the assay was immunoSEQ multiplex PCR. The sample carries about 170,000 clones, approximately 86% recorded once. Input material: peripheral blood. The source of these receptors is a woman older than 75 with COVID-19, enrolled during active disease.

The chain has TRBV18 and TRBJ2-1; tentative D call: TRBD1 (6 bases). The CDR3 is 16 residues long. Trimming took off 2 bases at V and 4 bases at J, with 15 bases between the two ends. CDR1 and CDR2 from the germline V gene are KGHSH and LQKENI. The CDR3, as DNA: TGTGCCAGCTCACCAGCCGCAGGGGCTCAATACAATGAGCAGTTCTTC. This gives the protein CASSPAAGAQYNEQFF.

This clone was detected only once. This chain joins TRBV4-2 and TRBJ2-2; 8 nucleotides align to TRBD2. Trimming took 0 bases from V and 4 from J; bases not matched to a gene: 4. The CDR3 sequence is 16 residues long. Germline CDR1 is LGHNA and CDR2 is YNFKEQ. CDR3 DNA sequence: TGTGCCAGCAGCCAAGATACTAGCGGCATCACCGGGGAGCTGTTTTTT. Its translation: CASSQDTSGITGELFF.

This chain uses TRBV15 with TRBJ1-3; D not resolved. Germline CDR1 is LNHNV and CDR2 is YYDKDF (reference sequence). V lost 5 bases, J lost 0 bases, and 11 bases lay in between. This CDR3 region has 15 residues. CDR3 sequence reads: CATSDGRLSGNTIYF. In DNA form, the CDR3 reads TGTGCCACCAGCGATGGCAGACTCTCTGGAAACACCATATATTTT. Complete variable domain (other parts from reference TRBV15 and TRBJ1-3): DAMVIQNPRYQVTQFGKPVTLSCSQTLNHNVMYWYQQKSSQAPKLLFHYYDKDFNNEADTPDNFQSRRPNTSFCFLDIRSPGLGDTAMYLCATSDGRLSGNTIYFGEGSWLTVV.

The chain joins TRBV27 to TRBJ2-6; D call uncertain. This CDR3 region has 15 residues. Trimming took 2 bases from V and 4 from J, leaving 9 bases between them. Germline V CDR1 and CDR2: MNHEY, SMNVEV (reference sequence). CDR3 DNA: TGTGCCAGCAGTTTAGAGATCTCCGGGGCCAACGTCCTGACTTTC. Its protein product is CASSLEISGANVLTF.

This clone has only a few counts. J is TRBJ2-7 and V is TRBV29-1; 7 nucleotides match TRBD1. V shed 7 bases, J shed 6 bases, and the junction held 12 bases outside the gene matches. This CDR3 spans 13 amino acids. CDR1 and CDR2 (germline): SQVTM, ANQGSEA. In DNA form, the CDR3 reads TGCAGCGGTGTGACAGGGTTTCGCGGCGAGCAGTACTTC. As protein: CSGVTGFRGEQYF.

This chain connects TRBV7-2 to TRBJ1-2; tentative D call: TRBD1 (5 bases). Germline V CDR1 and CDR2: SGHTA, FQGNSA. The CDR3 contains 16 residues. Deletions cut 1 base from V and 1 base from J, with 13 bases between. CDR3 region: CASSLGLSRVNYGYTF. CDR3 nucleotide sequence: TGTGCCAGCAGCTTAGGGTTATCCAGGGTTAACTATGGCTACACCTTC.

The rearrangement links TRBV9 to TRBJ2-3; D is perhaps TRBD2 (6 bases). The CDR3 loop spans 15 amino acids. Germline CDR1 reads SGDLS; CDR2 reads YYNGEE. The V and J ends lost 3 bases and 7 bases respectively, with 18 bases between them. The CDR3 DNA sequence: TGTGCCAGCAGCGAAACTAGCCTCTCCTCTAATACGCAGTATTTT. This encodes CASSETSLSSNTQYF.

This clone showed up just once. The J gene is TRBJ1-5, the V gene TRBV6-6; D not resolved. The CDR3 spans 15 residues. The germline CDR1 and CDR2 sequences are MNHNY and SVGAGI (reference sequence). Deletions cut 0 bases from V and 1 base from J, with 7 bases between. The CDR3 region has the DNA TGTGCCAGCAGTTACTCGGGAGGCAGCAATCAGCCCCAGCATTTT. This translates into CASSYSGGSNQPQHF.

V usage is TRBV7-9 and J usage is TRBJ1-3; the D is unclear. This CDR3 contains 15 residues. The V end was cut by 1 base, the J end by 4 bases, with 11 bases between. Germline CDR1 and CDR2: SEHNR and FQNEAQ (reference sequence). The CDR3 loop reads CASSLDRLSGNTIYF. The DNA for the CDR3 is TGTGCCAGCAGCTTAGACCGACTATCAGGAAACACCATATATTTT.

This chain joins TRBV5-4 and TRBJ2-2; 12 nucleotides match TRBD1. Trimming cost V 5 bases and J 4 bases; bases outside gene matches: 12. The germline V gene has CDR1 SGHNT and CDR2 YYREEE (reference sequence). CDR3 length: 18 amino acids. CDR3 coding DNA: TGTGCCAGCAGTTTTCCGGGACAGGGGGCTCCGGGCACCGGGGAGCTGTTTTTT. Amino acid sequence: CASSFPGQGAPGTGELFF. The full variable domain, rest sourced from reference TRBV5-4 and TRBJ2-2, is ETGVTQSPTHLIKTRGQQVTLRCSSQSGHNTVSWYQQALGQGPQFIFQYYREEENGRGNFPPRFSGLQFPNYSSELNVNALELDDSALYLCASSFPGQGAPGTGELFFGEGSRLTVL.

The chain is built from TRBV6-5 and TRBJ2-7; TRBD1 matches 10 bases. CDR1 MNHEY and CDR2 SVGAGI come from the germline V gene. Losses at the gene ends were 7 bases for V and 3 bases for J; bases not matched to a gene: 3. This CDR3 has 13 amino acids. The CDR3 bases are TGTGCCAGCATGACAGGGGGCCGCTACGAGCAGTACTTC. Its protein product is CASMTGGRYEQYF.

The chain links TRBV28 to TRBJ1-5; D is perhaps TRBD1 (5 bases). V gave up 6 bases and J gave up 4 bases, with 19 bases separating them. This CDR3 is 16 amino acids long. The germline V gene has CDR1 MDHEN and CDR2 SYDVKM. CDR3 residues: CASRFWGGLGNQPQHF. In DNA, the CDR3 is TGTGCCAGCAGGTTCTGGGGGGGACTCGGAAATCAGCCCCAGCATTTT.

This clone came up once. In DNA form, the CDR3 reads TGTGCTAGTGGTTTGGTCGGCTACAATGAGCAGTTCTTC. Its protein product is CASGLVGYNEQFF. The V gene is TRBV12-5, the J gene TRBJ2-1; D remains unclear. Germline values: CDR1 LGHNT, CDR2 FRNRAP. Trimming stripped 0 bases from V and 3 bases from J, with 3 bases between. The CDR3 is 13 residues long.

The count of this clone is one. The chain carries TRBV27 and TRBJ1-5; 9 bases are shared with TRBD1. V was clipped by 6 bases and J by 5 bases; unmatched bases: 8. There are 15 residues in the CDR3. Germline V gene data show CDR1 as MNHEY and CDR2 as SMNVEV (reference sequence). DNA for the CDR3: TGTGCCAGCAGACCGGGACAGGGAGTTTATCAGCCCCAGCATTTT. Its translation is CASRPGQGVYQPQHF.

The J gene is TRBJ1-6, the V gene TRBV27; 8 bases agree with TRBD1. J gave up 10 bases and V 5 bases, and 10 bases lay outside the gene matches. The CDR3 consists of 15 residues. The germline CDR1 and CDR2 sequences are MNHEY and SMNVEV (reference sequence). CDR3 loop: CASSPRTGLTSPLHF. In nucleotides, the CDR3 is TGTGCCAGCAGTCCACGGACAGGGTTAACATCACCCCTCCACTTT.

The chain combines TRBV6-2 or TRBV6-3 with TRBJ1-4, with 7 bases fitting TRBD1. Trimming cost V 0 bases and J 4 bases; bases outside gene matches: 2. Germline CDR1 reads MNHEY; CDR2 reads SVGEGT. The CDR3 length is 15 residues. The CDR3 sequence: CASSYSGQNNEKLFF. Written as DNA, the CDR3 is TGTGCCAGCAGTTACTCGGGACAGAATAATGAAAAACTGTTTTTT.

The rearrangement links TRBV7-9 to TRBJ2-3, with 9 bases identical to TRBD1. The V gene end was trimmed by 5 bases and the J gene end by 4 bases; junction bases not matched to a gene: 4. The CDR3 loop spans 14 amino acids. The germline CDR1 and CDR2 sequences are SEHNR and FQNEAQ (reference sequence). The CDR3 is CASSGRTGADTQYF. In DNA form, the CDR3 reads TGTGCCAGCAGCGGTAGGACAGGGGCAGATACGCAGTATTTT.

The V call is TRBV4-2, the J call TRBJ1-5; D remains ambiguous. Germline V gene lookup returns CDR1 LGHNA and CDR2 YNFKEQ. V dropped 0 bases and J dropped 8 bases, with 17 bases sitting between them. This CDR3 is 16 amino acids long. The CDR3 DNA follows: TGTGCCAGCAGCCAAGATCTCGGACTCGTGGGTGAGCCCCAGCATTTT. Its protein product is CASSQDLGLVGEPQHF.

The gene calls are TRBV15 and TRBJ2-1; D gene uncertain. CDR1 LNHNV and CDR2 YYDKDF come from the germline V gene (reference sequence). The CDR3 sequence is 14 residues long. Trimming pared 0 bases from V and 4 bases from J, leaving 7 bases between. This chain's CDR3 is CATSRELPYNEQFF. The CDR3 nucleotides read TGTGCCACCAGCAGAGAACTACCTTACAATGAGCAGTTCTTC.

This chain connects TRBV5-1 to TRBJ2-5; 12 bases match TRBD2. Unmatched junction bases numbered 2, after V lost 4 bases and J lost 4 bases. Germline-derived CDR1 and CDR2 are SGHRS and YFSETQ. This CDR3 is 14 amino acids long. The CDR3 loop reads CASSAGLAGETQYF. DNA of the CDR3: TGCGCCAGCAGCGCGGGACTAGCGGGAGAGACCCAGTACTTC.

Comment on this clone: Other DNA sequences in this specimen translate into the identical CDR3. The chain couples TRBV9 to TRBJ1-6, with D possibly matching TRBD1 (6 bases). V was clipped by 3 bases and J by 7 bases, with 8 bases between them. The CDR3 has 13 amino acids. Germline assignment: CDR1 SGDLS and CDR2 YYNGEE. The CDR3 DNA is TGTGCCAGCAGCGAAACAGGGAATTCACCCCTCCACTTT. This sequence encodes CASSETGNSPLHF.

V usage is TRBV28 and J usage is TRBJ1-2; the match to TRBD1 covers 8 bases. Germline CDR1 and CDR2: MDHEN and SYDVKM. The CDR3 is 15 residues long. The junction had 13 bases not matched to a gene; V was cut back by 6 bases and J by 7 bases. In DNA form, the CDR3 reads TGTGCCAGCAGCCTCGGACAGGGTAGGCAGGGTGGCTACACCTTC. Amino acids: CASSLGQGRQGGYTF.

The rearrangement joins TRBV3-1 (or the pseudogene TRBV3-2) to TRBJ2-7, with D maybe TRBD2 (5 bases). Trimming cost V 5 bases and J 6 bases, with 14 bases left between them. CDR1 is LGHDT, CDR2 YNNKEL, per germline (reference sequence). This CDR3 is built from 13 residues. CDR3 in DNA: TGTGCCAGCAGCAATGGACGGGAAAGCGAGCAGTACTTC. Protein product: CASSNGRESEQYF.